This is a list of T cell receptor beta chains from one sample in a study of blood T cells in healthy people across ages. TCRdb reprocessed the 5' RACE reads with MiXCR, giving one entry per CDR3 protein. The sample records 1.5 million or so distinct CDR3 sequences, roughly 40% being singletons. The material sequenced was blood. The receptors were sampled from a woman aged 18-29 years in good health. The CDR3 runs from the conserved cysteine through the conserved F or W. Fields, in order: V gene, D gene, clone size, J gene, CDR3 protein, CDR3 DNA. A D gene is named only where the DNA matches it firmly. Expanded clones get a size class; other rows say once, few or many, or leave the size out.

V gene: TRBV20-1; D gene: NA; clone size: NA; J gene: TRBJ2-3; CDR3 protein: CSARVGGPNIDTQYF; CDR3 DNA: TGCAGTGCCCGAGTAGGGGGGCCGAATATAGATACGCAGTATTTT
V gene: TRBV20-1; D gene: TRBD2; clone size: NA; J gene: TRBJ2-1; CDR3 protein: CSASPTSGSNSEQFF; CDR3 DNA: TGCAGTGCTAGCCCTACTAGCGGGAGTAACAGTGAGCAGTTCTTC
V gene: TRBV3-1; D gene: TRBD2; clone size: NA; J gene: TRBJ2-5; CDR3 protein: CASSLQAGPQKTQYF; CDR3 DNA: TGTGCCAGCAGCTTACAAGCGGGACCCCAGAAGACCCAGTACTTC
V gene: TRBV5-1; D gene: TRBD2; clone size: NA; J gene: TRBJ2-7; CDR3 protein: CASSLVLAGTYNEQYF; CDR3 DNA: TGCGCCAGCAGCTTGGTATTAGCGGGGACCTACAATGAGCAGTACTTC
V gene: TRBV6-2/TRBV6-3; D gene: NA; clone size: few; J gene: TRBJ1-1; CDR3 protein: CASGIGPEAFF; CDR3 DNA: TGTGCCAGCGGAATAGGACCGGAAGCTTTCTTT
V gene: TRBV4-1; D gene: TRBD1; clone size: few; J gene: TRBJ1-1; CDR3 protein: CASSPRDRPMNTEAFF; CDR3 DNA: TGCGCCAGCAGCCCGCGGGACAGGCCCATGAACACTGAAGCTTTCTTT
V gene: TRBV10-3; D gene: NA; clone size: NA; J gene: TRBJ2-7; CDR3 protein: CAISVSEPTYEQYF; CDR3 DNA: TGTGCCATCAGTGTAAGCGAACCGACCTACGAGCAGTACTTC
V gene: TRBV10-3; D gene: NA; clone size: many; J gene: TRBJ2-7; CDR3 protein: CAISERVEAGSSIPYEQYF; CDR3 DNA: TGTGCCATCAGTGAGCGGGTGGAGGCAGGGTCCTCGATCCCCTACGAGCAGTACTTC
V gene: TRBV7-2; D gene: TRBD2; clone size: NA; J gene: TRBJ2-1; CDR3 protein: CASSLQREDEQFF; CDR3 DNA: TGTGCCAGCAGTCTCCAGCGGGAGGATGAGCAGTTCTTC
V gene: TRBV9; D gene: TRBD2; clone size: few; J gene: TRBJ2-7; CDR3 protein: CASSERGLAGTRSEQYF; CDR3 DNA: TGTGCCAGCAGCGAAAGGGGACTAGCGGGGACTCGCAGCGAGCAGTACTTC
V gene: TRBV3-1; D gene: NA; clone size: NA; J gene: TRBJ1-1; CDR3 protein: CASSQGGAGGTEAFF; CDR3 DNA: TGTGCCAGCAGCCAGGGAGGGGCCGGGGGCACTGAAGCTTTCTTT
V gene: TRBV9; D gene: NA; clone size: few; J gene: TRBJ2-1; CDR3 protein: CASSVLGGPRNEQFF; CDR3 DNA: TGTGCCAGCAGCGTCTTAGGGGGTCCTAGGAATGAGCAGTTCTTC
V gene: TRBV6-6; D gene: TRBD1; clone size: NA; J gene: TRBJ1-2; CDR3 protein: CASSYGEGAYGYTF; CDR3 DNA: TGTGCCAGCAGTTACGGGGAGGGGGCTTATGGCTACACCTTC
V gene: TRBV7-2; D gene: NA; clone size: few; J gene: TRBJ1-2; CDR3 protein: CASSPTGAPYGYTF; CDR3 DNA: TGTGCCAGCAGCCCGACAGGAGCACCCTATGGCTACACCTTC
V gene: TRBV27; D gene: NA; clone size: few; J gene: TRBJ1-2; CDR3 protein: CASSFGYNYGYTF; CDR3 DNA: TGTGCCAGCAGTTTCGGTTACAACTATGGCTACACCTTC
V gene: TRBV7-9; D gene: TRBD2; clone size: NA; J gene: TRBJ2-1; CDR3 protein: CASSLGPTSGRGWTYNEQFF; CDR3 DNA: TGTGCCAGCAGCTTAGGCCCGACTAGCGGGAGAGGTTGGACGTACAATGAGCAGTTCTTC
V gene: TRBV18; D gene: NA; clone size: NA; J gene: TRBJ1-1; CDR3 protein: CASSALKDTEAFF; CDR3 DNA: TGTGCCAGCTCAGCACTAAAGGACACTGAAGCTTTCTTT
V gene: TRBV12-3/TRBV12-4; D gene: TRBD2; clone size: NA; J gene: TRBJ2-1; CDR3 protein: CASQNNRAGVGNEQFF; CDR3 DNA: TGTGCCAGTCAAAACAACCGAGCGGGGGTGGGCAATGAGCAGTTCTTC
V gene: TRBV27; D gene: TRBD1; clone size: NA; J gene: TRBJ1-2; CDR3 protein: CASRSGGHGYSYTF; CDR3 DNA: TGTGCCAGCAGGTCAGGGGGTCATGGTTATAGCTACACCTTC
V gene: TRBV5-6; D gene: TRBD1; clone size: NA; J gene: TRBJ2-2; CDR3 protein: CASSQDRVELFF; CDR3 DNA: TGTGCCAGCAGCCAGGACAGGGTGGAGCTGTTTTTT
V gene: TRBV6-5; D gene: NA; clone size: NA; J gene: TRBJ1-5; CDR3 protein: CASTQGQGQPQHF; CDR3 DNA: TGTGCCAGCACCCAGGGGCAGGGTCAGCCCCAGCATTTT
V gene: TRBV2; D gene: TRBD2; clone size: few; J gene: TRBJ2-1; CDR3 protein: CASKREVNNEQFF; CDR3 DNA: TGTGCCAGTAAGCGGGAGGTAAACAATGAGCAGTTCTTC
V gene: TRBV6-1; D gene: NA; clone size: few; J gene: TRBJ2-7; CDR3 protein: CASSEVVSPRYEQYF; CDR3 DNA: TGTGCCAGCAGTGAAGTGGTCAGCCCCCGCTACGAGCAGTACTTC
V gene: TRBV2; D gene: TRBD1; clone size: NA; J gene: TRBJ1-4; CDR3 protein: CANRLGRGLEKLFF; CDR3 DNA: TGTGCGAACCGACTGGGCAGGGGGCTTGAAAAACTGTTTTTT
V gene: TRBV7-8; D gene: NA; clone size: NA; J gene: TRBJ1-1; CDR3 protein: CASSASGEVNTEAFF; CDR3 DNA: TGTGCCAGCAGCGCTAGTGGGGAGGTGAACACTGAAGCTTTCTTT
V gene: TRBV5-1; D gene: NA; clone size: few; J gene: TRBJ1-1; CDR3 protein: CASRWDTNTEAFF; CDR3 DNA: TGCGCCAGCAGGTGGGACACCAACACTGAAGCTTTCTTT
V gene: TRBV6-2/TRBV6-3; D gene: NA; clone size: few; J gene: TRBJ2-3; CDR3 protein: CASSYDLGDADMNTQYF; CDR3 DNA: TGTGCCAGCAGTTACGACCTCGGGGACGCAGACATGAATACGCAGTATTTT
V gene: TRBV28; D gene: NA; clone size: NA; J gene: TRBJ1-2; CDR3 protein: CASSWEGEAGYTF; CDR3 DNA: TGTGCCAGCAGTTGGGAGGGTGAGGCGGGCTACACCTTC
V gene: TRBV20-1; D gene: NA; clone size: NA; J gene: TRBJ2-3; CDR3 protein: CSAVYTDTQYF; CDR3 DNA: TGCAGTGCTGTCTACACAGATACGCAGTATTTT
V gene: TRBV6-1; D gene: NA; clone size: NA; J gene: TRBJ2-1; CDR3 protein: CASQGPFYNEQFF; CDR3 DNA: TGTGCCAGTCAGGGGCCGTTTTACAATGAGCAGTTCTTC
V gene: TRBV6-2/TRBV6-3; D gene: NA; clone size: once; J gene: TRBJ2-1; CDR3 protein: CASSYTRVIEQFF; CDR3 DNA: TGTGCCAGCAGTTACACGAGGGTTATTGAGCAGTTCTTC
V gene: TRBV6-2/TRBV6-3; D gene: NA; clone size: few; J gene: TRBJ2-2; CDR3 protein: CASSYRQEGGELFF; CDR3 DNA: TGTGCCAGCAGTTACCGACAGGAAGGCGGGGAGCTGTTTTTT
V gene: TRBV6-6; D gene: NA; clone size: NA; J gene: TRBJ2-5; CDR3 protein: CASRIPTGQDEQYF; CDR3 DNA: TGTGCCAGCAGAATACCGACTGGGCAAGATGAGCAGTACTTC
V gene: TRBV10-3; D gene: NA; clone size: few; J gene: TRBJ2-1; CDR3 protein: CAISENYEQFF; CDR3 DNA: TGTGCCATCAGTGAAAATTACGAGCAGTTCTTC
V gene: TRBV6-5; D gene: TRBD2; clone size: NA; J gene: TRBJ2-1; CDR3 protein: CASGSGTSVYNEQFF; CDR3 DNA: TGTGCCAGCGGTAGCGGGACGAGCGTCTACAATGAGCAGTTCTTC
V gene: TRBV20-1; D gene: NA; clone size: few; J gene: TRBJ2-5; CDR3 protein: CSATKPDGYNEQYF; CDR3 DNA: TGCAGTGCTACAAAACCAGACGGGTACAATGAGCAGTACTTC
V gene: TRBV21-1; D gene: NA; clone size: NA; J gene: TRBJ1-4; CDR3 protein: CASSKEWGGKLFF; CDR3 DNA: TGTGCCAGCAGCAAAGAATGGGGGGGAAAACTGTTTTTT
V gene: TRBV6-5; D gene: NA; clone size: NA; J gene: TRBJ2-7; CDR3 protein: CASSPMGSGNEQYF; CDR3 DNA: TGTGCCAGCAGTCCTATGGGGTCGGGTAATGAGCAGTACTTC
V gene: TRBV6-5; D gene: NA; clone size: few; J gene: TRBJ2-7; CDR3 protein: CASPQQGLLVYEQYF; CDR3 DNA: TGTGCCAGCCCCCAACAGGGTTTGTTGGTCTACGAGCAGTACTTC
V gene: TRBV2; D gene: NA; clone size: NA; J gene: TRBJ1-2; CDR3 protein: CASRGDIAYGYTF; CDR3 DNA: TGTGCCAGCAGGGGTGACATTGCCTATGGCTACACCTTC
V gene: TRBV6-1; D gene: NA; clone size: NA; J gene: TRBJ2-7; CDR3 protein: CASTNRVIYEQYF; CDR3 DNA: TGTGCCAGCACCAACAGGGTAATCTACGAGCAGTACTTC
V gene: TRBV7-3; D gene: TRBD2; clone size: few; J gene: TRBJ2-1; CDR3 protein: CASSLMSSGEYNEQFF; CDR3 DNA: TGTGCCAGCAGCTTAATGTCCAGCGGGGAATACAATGAGCAGTTCTTC
V gene: TRBV20-1; D gene: NA; clone size: once; J gene: TRBJ2-1; CDR3 protein: CSAEPAPGRIVYEQFF; CDR3 DNA: TGCAGTGCCGAGCCTGCCCCGGGGCGAATAGTCTATGAGCAGTTCTTC
V gene: TRBV12-3/TRBV12-4; D gene: NA; clone size: NA; J gene: TRBJ2-7; CDR3 protein: CASSFLRDRDEQYF; CDR3 DNA: TGTGCCAGCAGTTTTTTAAGGGATAGGGACGAGCAGTACTTC
V gene: TRBV5-1; D gene: NA; clone size: NA; J gene: TRBJ2-7; CDR3 protein: CASSLVKDSHYEQYF; CDR3 DNA: TGCGCCAGCAGCTTGGTTAAGGACAGCCACTACGAGCAGTACTTC
V gene: TRBV20-1; D gene: NA; clone size: NA; J gene: TRBJ1-1; CDR3 protein: CRPGGNTEAFF; CDR3 DNA: TGCAGACCCGGAGGAAACACTGAAGCTTTCTTT
V gene: TRBV10-3; D gene: NA; clone size: few; J gene: TRBJ1-2; CDR3 protein: CAISEAQGPGYTF; CDR3 DNA: TGTGCCATCAGTGAAGCTCAGGGGCCTGGCTACACCTTC
V gene: TRBV4-2; D gene: TRBD2; clone size: NA; J gene: TRBJ2-1; CDR3 protein: CASRESGSNSYDEQFF; CDR3 DNA: TGTGCCAGCCGGGAAAGCGGGAGTAATTCGTATGATGAGCAGTTCTTC
V gene: TRBV28; D gene: TRBD1; clone size: NA; J gene: TRBJ2-4; CDR3 protein: CASSFPVQGRTSQGKNIQYF; CDR3 DNA: TGTGCCAGCAGTTTTCCCGTACAGGGGCGGACTTCCCAAGGCAAAAACATTCAGTACTTC